This is a list of T cell receptor beta chains from one sample in a study of cytomegalovirus exposure and HLA in healthy donors. Data came from immunoSEQ multiplex PCR; TCRdb stores just in-frame clones and leaves some out. The sample shows 150,000 or so clones, approximately 84% of them seen only once. The sample comprised PBMCs. The source is a woman aged 45-59 years in good health and CMV-seropositive. Both conserved end residues are part of each CDR3. The order of the fields is CDR3 protein, CDR3 DNA, V gene, D gene, J gene, clone size. D genes are given only for firm matches. A clone size is listed for some rows: how often the clone was seen (once, few, many), or a class if it is expanded.

CDR3 protein: CATSPTPSQGDTQYF; CDR3 DNA: TGTGCAACCTCACCAACACCTAGCCAGGGGGATACGCAGTATTTT; V gene: TRBV15; D gene: NA; J gene: TRBJ2-3; clone size: once
CDR3 protein: CASSNLQGKSNQPQHF; CDR3 DNA: TGTGCCAGTAGTAACTTACAGGGGAAAAGCAATCAGCCCCAGCATTTT; V gene: TRBV19; D gene: TRBD1; J gene: TRBJ1-5; clone size: NA
CDR3 protein: CAISAYRDRGSETQYF; CDR3 DNA: TGTGCCATCAGTGCATACCGGGACAGGGGATCAGAGACCCAGTACTTC; V gene: TRBV10-3; D gene: TRBD1; J gene: TRBJ2-5; clone size: NA
CDR3 protein: CASSWRRGEGGELFF; CDR3 DNA: TGTGCCAGCAGCTGGCGGCGGGGGGAGGGCGGGGAGCTGTTTTTT; V gene: TRBV7-2; D gene: TRBD2; J gene: TRBJ2-2; clone size: NA
CDR3 protein: CASSLGHSYGYTF; CDR3 DNA: TGTGCCAGCAGTTTAGGGCACTCCTATGGCTACACCTTC; V gene: TRBV27; D gene: NA; J gene: TRBJ1-2; clone size: NA
CDR3 protein: CASSQSPGLNGYTF; CDR3 DNA: TGCGCCAGCAGTCAATCGCCAGGGTTAAATGGCTACACCTTC; V gene: TRBV23-1; D gene: NA; J gene: TRBJ1-2; clone size: NA
CDR3 protein: CASSQGGQGGYEQYF; CDR3 DNA: TGCGCCAGCAGCCAAGGCGGACAGGGGGGATACGAGCAGTACTTC; V gene: TRBV4-1; D gene: TRBD1; J gene: TRBJ2-7; clone size: NA
CDR3 protein: CASSSLGMYSSPQYEQYF; CDR3 DNA: TGTGCCAGCAGTTCCCTTGGTATGTACAGTTCCCCCCAATACGAGCAGTACTTC; V gene: TRBV27; D gene: NA; J gene: TRBJ2-7; clone size: NA
CDR3 protein: CASSIDYSYSTDTQYF; CDR3 DNA: TGTGCCAGTAGTATCGACTACAGTTATAGCACAGATACGCAGTATTTT; V gene: TRBV19; D gene: NA; J gene: TRBJ2-3; clone size: NA
CDR3 protein: CAISDRPTGELYNEQFF; CDR3 DNA: TGTGCCATCAGCGACAGACCAACAGGGGAACTCTACAATGAGCAGTTCTTC; V gene: TRBV10-3; D gene: TRBD1; J gene: TRBJ2-1; clone size: NA
CDR3 protein: CATSGQVNSPLHF; CDR3 DNA: TGTGCCACCTCGGGACAGGTTAATTCACCCCTCCACTTT; V gene: TRBV18; D gene: TRBD1; J gene: TRBJ1-6; clone size: NA
CDR3 protein: CSVALLGAAYEQYF; CDR3 DNA: TGCAGCGTTGCCCTCCTGGGGGCAGCCTACGAGCAGTACTTC; V gene: TRBV29-1; D gene: NA; J gene: TRBJ2-7; clone size: NA
CDR3 protein: CASSRGATLLAEQYF; CDR3 DNA: TGTGCCAGCAGCCGCGGGGCCACGCTACTCGCCGAGCAGTACTTC; V gene: TRBV2; D gene: NA; J gene: TRBJ2-7; clone size: NA
CDR3 protein: CASSLGSGKETQYF; CDR3 DNA: TGTGCCAGCAGCTTAGGTAGCGGGAAAGAGACCCAGTACTTC; V gene: TRBV7-9; D gene: TRBD2; J gene: TRBJ2-5; clone size: NA
CDR3 protein: CASSRLAGLYNEQFF; CDR3 DNA: TGTGCCAGCAGTCGGCTAGCGGGGTTATACAATGAGCAGTTCTTC; V gene: TRBV2; D gene: TRBD2; J gene: TRBJ2-1; clone size: NA
CDR3 protein: CASSFKGDYGYTF; CDR3 DNA: TGTGCCAGTAGTTTTAAGGGGGACTATGGCTACACCTTC; V gene: TRBV19; D gene: NA; J gene: TRBJ1-2; clone size: NA
CDR3 protein: CASRTGTGGPGELFF; CDR3 DNA: TGTGCCAGCAGAACCGGGACAGGGGGCCCCGGGGAGCTGTTTTTT; V gene: TRBV11-2; D gene: TRBD1; J gene: TRBJ2-2; clone size: NA
CDR3 protein: CASSPAGGQETQYF; CDR3 DNA: TGTGCCAGCAGCCCCGCAGGAGGGCAAGAGACCCAGTACTTC; V gene: TRBV7-6; D gene: NA; J gene: TRBJ2-5; clone size: NA
CDR3 protein: CASSLGLAGEQYF; CDR3 DNA: TGTGCCAGCAGTTTAGGTCTAGCGGGGGAGCAGTACTTC; V gene: TRBV28; D gene: TRBD2; J gene: TRBJ2-7; clone size: NA
CDR3 protein: CASSLDRTGENTGELFF; CDR3 DNA: TGTGCCAGCAGCTTAGATCGGACAGGGGAGAACACCGGGGAGCTGTTTTTT; V gene: TRBV7-9; D gene: TRBD1; J gene: TRBJ2-2; clone size: few
CDR3 protein: CASSPSRGTYNEQFF; CDR3 DNA: TGTGCCAGCAGCCCGTCCCGGGGGACTTACAATGAGCAGTTCTTC; V gene: TRBV7-3; D gene: NA; J gene: TRBJ2-1; clone size: NA
CDR3 protein: CASSFPGGGNGYTF; CDR3 DNA: TGTGCCAGCAGCTTCCCTGGGGGAGGGAATGGCTACACCTTC; V gene: TRBV7-6; D gene: NA; J gene: TRBJ1-2; clone size: NA
CDR3 protein: CASSYGPVPNQPQHF; CDR3 DNA: TGTGCCAGCAGTTACGGGCCGGTCCCCAATCAGCCCCAGCATTTT; V gene: TRBV6-5; D gene: NA; J gene: TRBJ1-5; clone size: NA
CDR3 protein: CASKAGALNTEAFF; CDR3 DNA: TGTGCCAGCAAAGCAGGGGCGTTGAACACTGAAGCTTTCTTT; V gene: TRBV2; D gene: NA; J gene: TRBJ1-1; clone size: NA
CDR3 protein: CASSLTGGAGAGANVLTF; CDR3 DNA: TGCGCCAGCAGCCTCACAGGGGGGGCGGGAGCTGGGGCCAACGTCCTGACTTTC; V gene: TRBV4-3; D gene: NA; J gene: TRBJ2-6; clone size: NA
CDR3 protein: CASSALTGGRYGYTF; CDR3 DNA: TGTGCCAGCAGCGCACTGACAGGGGGTCGTTATGGCTACACCTTC; V gene: TRBV27; D gene: TRBD1; J gene: TRBJ1-2; clone size: NA
CDR3 protein: CASSLSYRGQGQPQHF; CDR3 DNA: TGTGCCAGCAGCCTATCCTACAGGGGGCAAGGACAGCCCCAGCATTTT; V gene: TRBV7-8; D gene: TRBD1; J gene: TRBJ1-5; clone size: few
CDR3 protein: CASSPPGTHYEQYF; CDR3 DNA: TGTGCCAGTAGTCCACCAGGGACTCACTACGAGCAGTACTTC; V gene: TRBV19; D gene: NA; J gene: TRBJ2-7; clone size: NA
CDR3 protein: CASSPTSGGYEAGELFF; CDR3 DNA: TGTGCCAGCAGCCCGACTAGCGGGGGTTATGAGGCCGGGGAGCTGTTTTTT; V gene: TRBV7-8; D gene: TRBD2; J gene: TRBJ2-2; clone size: NA
CDR3 protein: CSATRERQAFF; CDR3 DNA: TGCAGTGCTACCCGGGAACGCCAAGCTTTCTTT; V gene: TRBV20-1; D gene: NA; J gene: TRBJ1-1; clone size: few
CDR3 protein: CASSVAFRGDEQYF; CDR3 DNA: TGTGCCAGCAGCGTAGCATTCAGGGGGGACGAGCAGTACTTC; V gene: TRBV9; D gene: NA; J gene: TRBJ2-7; clone size: NA
CDR3 protein: CASSYGTGTSGDTQYF; CDR3 DNA: TGTGCCAGCAGTTACGGGACCGGGACTAGCGGGGATACGCAGTATTTT; V gene: TRBV6-5; D gene: TRBD2; J gene: TRBJ2-3; clone size: NA
CDR3 protein: CASSARLGGGNEQFF; CDR3 DNA: TGTGCCAGCAGCGCACGATTGGGCGGAGGCAATGAGCAGTTCTTC; V gene: TRBV9; D gene: NA; J gene: TRBJ2-1; clone size: NA